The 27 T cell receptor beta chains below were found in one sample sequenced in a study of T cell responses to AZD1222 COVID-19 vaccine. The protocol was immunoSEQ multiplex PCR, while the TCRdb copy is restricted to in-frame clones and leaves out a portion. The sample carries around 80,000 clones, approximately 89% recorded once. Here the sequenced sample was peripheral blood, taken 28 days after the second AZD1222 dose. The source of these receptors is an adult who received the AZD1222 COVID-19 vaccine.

CDR3 bases: TGCGCCAGCAGCTTGGACAGAGCGAGGGAAAAACTGTTTTTT. Its translation is CASSLDRAREKLFF. The chain joins TRBV5-1 to TRBJ1-4; D unclear. CDR3 length equals 14 residues. Deletions cut 0 bases from V and 8 bases from J, with 11 bases between. Germline CDR1 and CDR2: SGHRS and YFSETQ.

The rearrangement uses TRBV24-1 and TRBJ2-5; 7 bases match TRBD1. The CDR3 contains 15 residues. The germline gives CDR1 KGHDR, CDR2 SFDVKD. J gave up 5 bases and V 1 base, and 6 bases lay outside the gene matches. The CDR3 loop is CATSDFKGAEETQYF. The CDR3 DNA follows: TGTGCCACCAGTGATTTTAAGGGGGCCGAGGAGACCCAGTACTTC.

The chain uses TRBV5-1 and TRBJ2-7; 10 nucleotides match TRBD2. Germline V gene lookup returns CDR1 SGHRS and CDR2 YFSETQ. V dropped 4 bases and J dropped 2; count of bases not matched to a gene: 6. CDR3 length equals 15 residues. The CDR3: CASSALAGYTYEQYF. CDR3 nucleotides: TGCGCCAGCAGCGCACTAGCGGGATACACCTACGAGCAGTACTTC.

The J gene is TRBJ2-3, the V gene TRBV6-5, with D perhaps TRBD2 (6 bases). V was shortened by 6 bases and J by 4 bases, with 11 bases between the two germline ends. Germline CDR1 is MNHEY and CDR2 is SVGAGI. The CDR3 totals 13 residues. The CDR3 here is CASRLREADTQYF. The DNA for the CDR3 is TGTGCCAGCAGATTAAGGGAGGCAGATACGCAGTATTTT.

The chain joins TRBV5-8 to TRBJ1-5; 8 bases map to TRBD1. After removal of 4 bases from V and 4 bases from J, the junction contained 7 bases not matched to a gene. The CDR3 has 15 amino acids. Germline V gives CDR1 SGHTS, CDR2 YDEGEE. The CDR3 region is CASSVGTGANQPQHF. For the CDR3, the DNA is TGTGCCAGCAGCGTTGGGACAGGTGCTAATCAGCCCCAGCATTTT.

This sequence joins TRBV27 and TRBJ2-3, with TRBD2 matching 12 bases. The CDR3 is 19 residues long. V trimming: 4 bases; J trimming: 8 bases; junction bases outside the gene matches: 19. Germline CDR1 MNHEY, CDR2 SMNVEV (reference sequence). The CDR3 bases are TGTGCCAGCAGTTCGGGACAAGGAGGACTAGCGGGAAGGCTCGGTACGCAGTATTTT. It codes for CASSSGQGGLAGRLGTQYF.

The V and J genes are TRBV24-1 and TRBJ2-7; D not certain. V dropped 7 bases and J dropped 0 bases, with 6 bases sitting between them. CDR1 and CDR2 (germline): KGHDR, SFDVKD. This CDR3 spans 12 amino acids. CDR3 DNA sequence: TGTGCCACCAGCGCAGGCTCCTACGAGCAGTACTTC. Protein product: CATSAGSYEQYF.

For the CDR3, the DNA is TGTGCCAGCAGCCCGGGGGGCGGGAATTATTCACCCCTCCACTTT. Translation gives CASSPGGGNYSPLHF. The V and J genes are TRBV7-2 and TRBJ1-6, with D possibly being TRBD1 (6 bases). V gave up 5 bases and J gave up 8 bases, with 16 bases separating them. The CDR3 contains 15 residues. Germline V CDR1 and CDR2: SGHTA, FQGNSA. The whole variable domain, remainder taken from reference TRBV7-2 and TRBJ1-6, is GAGVSQSPSNKVTEKGKDVELRCDPISGHTALYWYRQSLGQGLEFLIYFQGNSAPDKSGLPSDRFSAERTGGSVSTLTIQRTQQEDSAVYLCASSPGGGNYSPLHFGNGTRLTVT.

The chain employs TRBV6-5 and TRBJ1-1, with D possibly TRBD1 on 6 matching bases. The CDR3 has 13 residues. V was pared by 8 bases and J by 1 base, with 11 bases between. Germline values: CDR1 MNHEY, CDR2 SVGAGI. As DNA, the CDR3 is TGTGCCAGCGGGGGCTTTAAGAACACTGAAGCTTTCTTT. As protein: CASGGFKNTEAFF.

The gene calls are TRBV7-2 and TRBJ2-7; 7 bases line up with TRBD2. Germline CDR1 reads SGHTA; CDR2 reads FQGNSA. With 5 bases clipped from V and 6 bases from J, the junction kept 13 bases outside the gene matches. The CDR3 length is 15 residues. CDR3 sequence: CASSGEGGRGLEQYF. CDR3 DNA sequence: TGTGCCAGCAGCGGAGAGGGCGGGAGAGGCCTCGAGCAGTACTTC.

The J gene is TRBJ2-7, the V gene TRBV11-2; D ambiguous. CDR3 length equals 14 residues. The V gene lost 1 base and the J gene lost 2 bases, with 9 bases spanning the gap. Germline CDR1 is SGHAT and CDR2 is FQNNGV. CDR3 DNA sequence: TGTGCCAGCAGCTTAGCGGGTTTCCCCTACGAGCAGTACTTC. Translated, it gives CASSLAGFPYEQYF.

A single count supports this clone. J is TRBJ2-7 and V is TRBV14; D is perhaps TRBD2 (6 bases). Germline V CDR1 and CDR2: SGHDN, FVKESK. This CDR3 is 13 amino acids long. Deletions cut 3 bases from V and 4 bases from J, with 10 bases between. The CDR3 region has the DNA TGTGCCAGCAGCCAGGCCGCGGGGTACGAGCAGTACTTC. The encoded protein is CASSQAAGYEQYF.

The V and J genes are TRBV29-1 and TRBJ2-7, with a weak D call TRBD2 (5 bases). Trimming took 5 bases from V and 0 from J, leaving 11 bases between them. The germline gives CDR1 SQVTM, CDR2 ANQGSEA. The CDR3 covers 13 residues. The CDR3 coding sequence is TGCAGCGTTTCGGGGATTAGCTCCTACGAGCAGTACTTC. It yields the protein CSVSGISSYEQYF.

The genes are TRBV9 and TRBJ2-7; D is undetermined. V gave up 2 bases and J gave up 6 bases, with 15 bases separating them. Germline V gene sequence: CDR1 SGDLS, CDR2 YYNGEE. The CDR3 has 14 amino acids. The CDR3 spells CASSVNFGPTEQYF. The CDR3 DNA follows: TGTGCCAGCAGCGTGAACTTCGGTCCCACCGAGCAGTACTTC.

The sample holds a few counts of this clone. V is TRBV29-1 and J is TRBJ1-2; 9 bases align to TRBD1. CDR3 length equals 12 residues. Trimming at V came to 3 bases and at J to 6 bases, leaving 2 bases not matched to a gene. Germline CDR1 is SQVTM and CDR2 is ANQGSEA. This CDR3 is CSVDGTGNGYTF. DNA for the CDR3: TGCAGCGTTGACGGGACAGGGAATGGCTACACCTTC.

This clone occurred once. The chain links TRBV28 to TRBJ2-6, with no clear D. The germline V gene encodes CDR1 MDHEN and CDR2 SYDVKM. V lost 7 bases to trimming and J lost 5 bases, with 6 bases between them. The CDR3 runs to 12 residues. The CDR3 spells CASTQRANVLTF. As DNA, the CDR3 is TGTGCCAGCACCCAACGGGCCAACGTCCTGACTTTC.

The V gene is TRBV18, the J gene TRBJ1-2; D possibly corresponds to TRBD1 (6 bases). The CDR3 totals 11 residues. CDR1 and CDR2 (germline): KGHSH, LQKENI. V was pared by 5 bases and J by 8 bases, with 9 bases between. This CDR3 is CASSSGVGYTF. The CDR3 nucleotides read TGTGCCAGCTCATCAGGGGTCGGCTACACCTTC.

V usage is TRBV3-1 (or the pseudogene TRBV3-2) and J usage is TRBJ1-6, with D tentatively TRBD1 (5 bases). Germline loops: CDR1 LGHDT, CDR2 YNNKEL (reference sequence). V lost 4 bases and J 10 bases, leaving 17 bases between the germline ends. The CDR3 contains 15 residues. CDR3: CASSPRRGFESPLHF. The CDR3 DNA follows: TGTGCCAGCAGCCCCCGGCGGGGCTTTGAATCACCCCTCCACTTT.

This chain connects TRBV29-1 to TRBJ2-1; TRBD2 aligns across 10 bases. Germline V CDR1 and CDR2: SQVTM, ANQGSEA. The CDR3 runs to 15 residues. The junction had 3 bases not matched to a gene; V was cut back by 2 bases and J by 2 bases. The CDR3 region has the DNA TGCAGCGTTGAACAACTAGCGGGGACCTACAATGAGCAGTTCTTC. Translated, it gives CSVEQLAGTYNEQFF.

DNA for the CDR3: TGTGCCAGCACGCAGACTAGCGGGAGTAGCACAGATACGCAGTATTTT. Its translation is CASTQTSGSSTDTQYF. The J gene is TRBJ2-3, the V gene TRBV27, with 12 bases aligning to TRBD2. The CDR3 loop spans 16 amino acids. Unmatched junction bases numbered 5, after V lost 7 bases and J lost 0 bases. Germline V gene lookup returns CDR1 MNHEY and CDR2 SMNVEV (reference sequence).

The CDR3 DNA reads TGTGCCAGCAGCCCCCCGGGACAGGCTCCCTCCGAGCAGTACTTC. It specifies CASSPPGQAPSEQYF. This chain joins TRBV7-9 and TRBJ2-7; 8 positions agree with TRBD1. The CDR3 length is 15 residues. J lost 6 bases, V lost 5 bases, and 12 bases had no gene match. Germline loops: CDR1 SEHNR, CDR2 FQNEAQ (reference sequence).

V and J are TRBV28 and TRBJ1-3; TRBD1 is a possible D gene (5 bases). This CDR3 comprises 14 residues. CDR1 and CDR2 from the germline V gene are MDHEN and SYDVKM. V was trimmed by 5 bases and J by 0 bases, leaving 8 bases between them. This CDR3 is CASSQGSSGNTIYF. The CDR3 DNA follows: TGTGCCAGCAGTCAGGGCAGCTCTGGAAACACCATATATTTT.

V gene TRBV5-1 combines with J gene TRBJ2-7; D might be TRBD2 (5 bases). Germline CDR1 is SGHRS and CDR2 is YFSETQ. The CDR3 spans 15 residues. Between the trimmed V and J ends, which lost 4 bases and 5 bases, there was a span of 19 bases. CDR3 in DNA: TGCGCCAGCAGCCCCGGCGGTCAGAAGAGGGACGAGCAGTACTTC. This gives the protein CASSPGGQKRDEQYF. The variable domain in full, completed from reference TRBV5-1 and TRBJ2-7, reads KAGVTQTPRYLIKTRGQQVTLSCSPISGHRSVSWYQQTPGQGLQFLFEYFSETQRNKGNFPGRFSGRQFSNSRSEMNVSTLELGDSALYLCASSPGGQKRDEQYFGPGTRLTVT.

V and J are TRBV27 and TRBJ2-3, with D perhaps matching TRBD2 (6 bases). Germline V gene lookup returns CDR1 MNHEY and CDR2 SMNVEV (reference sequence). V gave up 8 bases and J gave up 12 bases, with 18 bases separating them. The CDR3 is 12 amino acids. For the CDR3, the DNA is TGTGCCAGCGGACCCGGGACTGAGGCCCAGTATTTT. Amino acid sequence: CASGPGTEAQYF.

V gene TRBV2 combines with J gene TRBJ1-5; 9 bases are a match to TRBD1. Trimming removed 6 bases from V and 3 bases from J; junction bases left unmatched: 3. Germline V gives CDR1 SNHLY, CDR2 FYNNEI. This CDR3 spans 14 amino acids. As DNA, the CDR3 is TGTGCCAGCAGCCGGACAGGGGTCAATCAGCCCCAGCATTTT. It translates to CASSRTGVNQPQHF.

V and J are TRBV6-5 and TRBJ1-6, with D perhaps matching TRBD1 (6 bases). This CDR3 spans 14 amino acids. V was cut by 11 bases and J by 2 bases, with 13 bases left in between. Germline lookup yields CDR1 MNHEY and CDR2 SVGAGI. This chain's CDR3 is CAVQGETYNSPLHF. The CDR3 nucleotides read TGTGCCGTACAGGGAGAGACCTATAATTCACCCCTCCACTTT.

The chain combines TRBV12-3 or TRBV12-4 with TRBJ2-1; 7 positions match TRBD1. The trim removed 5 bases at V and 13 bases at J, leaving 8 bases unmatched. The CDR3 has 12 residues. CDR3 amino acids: CASSTLGQVQFF. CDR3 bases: TGTGCCAGCAGTACACTAGGACAGGTACAGTTCTTC.